The TCR beta chain under discussion was sequenced for a study of T cell repertoires in cytomegalovirus infection. As for the study in general: Both a matching HLA type and CMV infection were indicated by public TCR beta signatures. Whole-study findings and limits: It was HLA-C-restricted CMV-specific TCR beta clonotypes that dominated the response ex vivo.

From the reads, TCRdb called clonotypes with MiXCR, one entry per CDR3 protein. The sample has about 140,000 distinct CDR3 sequences; about 6.3% are singletons. This clonotype was counted at least ten times. Its antigen is currently unknown. The V segment lost 5 bases and the J segment 2 bases; nucleotides outside the gene matches: 8. The CDR3 length is 14 residues. CDR1 is SQVTM and CDR2 is ANQGSEA in the germline V gene. Sequenced sample: PBMCs. The TCR originated in a human donor in good health (CMV status not recorded). Some clones in this sample may be carry-over from other donors' samples. The chain is built from TRBV29-1 and TRBJ2-7, with 8 bases identical to TRBD1. CDR3 region: CSVQSGTGPYEQYF. The CDR3 DNA reads TGCAGCGTTCAATCCGGGACAGGCCCCTACGAGCAGTACTTC.